These 3 T cell receptor beta chains were all obtained from the same sample, sequenced in a study of cytomegalovirus exposure and HLA in healthy donors. The PCR had 60 Vbeta and 13 Jbeta primers. Here immunoSEQ multiplex PCR was the method, and the copy in TCRdb shows in-frame clones only, minus some. This sample's clone table lists some 150,000 clones. The sequenced sample consisted of PBMCs. All receptors come from a young woman in good health and CMV-seronegative.

The chain links TRBV9 to TRBJ1-4, with D possibly matching TRBD1 (5 bases). Looked up from germline, CDR1 is SGDLS and CDR2 is YYNGEE. This CDR3 spans 15 amino acids. V was shortened by 5 bases and J by 4 bases, with 15 bases between the two germline ends. The CDR3 is CASSARSGVNEKLFF. CDR3 DNA: TGTGCCAGCAGTGCGAGGTCGGGGGTTAATGAAAAACTGTTTTTT.

Comments on this clone: The same CDR3 is also encoded by other DNA sequences in this sample. For the CDR3, the DNA is TGTGCCAGCAGCGCGAGCGGTAGCACAGATACGCAGTATTTT. This encodes CASSASGSTDTQYF. J is TRBJ2-3 and V is TRBV9; TRBD2 might be the D (5 bases). The CDR3 is 14 residues long. Germline CDR1 reads SGDLS; CDR2 reads YYNGEE. V lost 3 bases and J 0 bases, leaving 8 bases between the germline ends.

V and J are TRBV7-9 and TRBJ2-2, with a weak D call TRBD2 (6 bases). Germline CDR1 is SEHNR and CDR2 is FQNEAQ (reference sequence). Trimming shortened V by 4 bases and J by 4 bases, and 10 bases separated the two germline ends. The CDR3 is 14 amino acids. The CDR3 DNA is TGTGCCAGCAGCTGGGACTCCTTCACCGGGGAGCTGTTTTTT. Its translation is CASSWDSFTGELFF.